One sample yielded the 25 T cell receptor beta chains listed below, sequenced in a study of blood T cell repertoires in COVID-19. The repertoire was sequenced with immunoSEQ multiplex PCR; TCRdb's copy has only in-frame clones and lacks some. The sample consists of 110,000 or so clones, 70% to 90% of them appearing once. The sequencing sample was made of peripheral blood. The receptor set was obtained from a woman aged 65 to 85 who had recovered from COVID-19.

The V call is TRBV29-1, the J call TRBJ2-3; unclear D gene. Germline CDR1 reads SQVTM; CDR2 reads ANQGSEA. The length of the CDR3 is 18 residues. The V end lost 6 bases, the J end lost 3 bases, and 28 bases lay between the germline ends. The CDR3 sequence is CSVTSPNSGGARTDTQYF. CDR3 in DNA: TGCAGCGTAACCTCACCCAATTCAGGTGGCGCAAGGACAGATACGCAGTATTTT.

This clone was seen only a few times. The V call is TRBV28, the J call TRBJ1-5; D unclear. With 5 bases removed from V and 11 bases from J, the gap between germline ends came to 16 bases. CDR3 length: 13 residues. Germline V lookup: CDR1 MDHEN, CDR2 SYDVKM. The CDR3 reads CASSLNSGGSQHF. DNA for the CDR3: TGTGCCAGCAGTCTCAATAGCGGTGGATCCCAGCATTTT.

The J gene is TRBJ2-3, the V gene TRBV5-1, with D maybe TRBD2 (6 bases). V lost 6 bases to trimming and J lost 4 bases, with 21 bases between them. The CDR3 totals 16 residues. Germline CDR1 is SGHRS and CDR2 is YFSETQ. CDR3 sequence (DNA): TGCGCCAGCACCTACCAAGGTGGGGGGAGTGCAGATACGCAGTATTTT. Amino acids: CASTYQGGGSADTQYF.

The V call is TRBV2, the J call TRBJ2-2; 8 bases align to TRBD2. Germline assignment: CDR1 SNHLY and CDR2 FYNNEI. V lost 6 bases to trimming and J lost 6 bases; unmatched junction nucleotides: 6. The CDR3 length is 14 residues. CDR3 sequence (DNA): TGTGCCAGCAGACCCGGGGGGGCCTCCGGGGAGCTGTTTTTT. Residues: CASRPGGASGELFF.

The V and J genes are TRBV6-6 and TRBJ2-7; tentatively, D is TRBD2 (6 bases). CDR1 is MNHNY and CDR2 is SVGAGI in the germline V gene (reference sequence). CDR3 length: 14 residues. V lost 3 bases and J lost 6, with 15 bases in between. CDR3 sequence: CASSYYASGGEQYF. The CDR3 DNA reads TGTGCCAGCAGTTATTACGCTTCCGGGGGCGAGCAGTACTTC.

J is TRBJ2-1 and V is TRBV14; TRBD2 might be the D (7 bases). The CDR3 spans 16 residues. Germline V gene data show CDR1 as SGHDN and CDR2 as FVKESK. Trimming removed 4 bases at V and 4 bases at J, with 17 bases between. The CDR3 nucleotides are TGTGCCAGCAGCCCTCGGTACAGGGAGGGGTACAATGAGCAGTTCTTC. Its protein product is CASSPRYREGYNEQFF.

The chain joins TRBV2 to TRBJ2-5; TRBD2 matches at 10 bases. This CDR3 has 17 residues. Looked up from germline, CDR1 is SNHLY and CDR2 is FYNNEI. With V trimmed by 6 bases and J by 5 bases, 15 bases remained unmatched. The CDR3 DNA reads as TGTGCCAGCAGCGAGTCCCCGCTAGCGGGGGCAGGGGAGACCCAGTACTTC. Residues: CASSESPLAGAGETQYF.

This clone was counted at least ten times. The chain couples TRBV7-9 to TRBJ1-1, with D possibly being TRBD1 (5 bases). The CDR3 covers 12 residues. Germline V gene data show CDR1 as SEHNR and CDR2 as FQNEAQ (reference sequence). V shed 8 bases and J shed 4 bases, with 11 bases lying between them. The CDR3: CASWGEGTEAFF. For the CDR3, the DNA is TGTGCCAGCTGGGGGGAGGGCACTGAAGCTTTCTTT.

In this sample, this clone turned up once. The chain carries TRBV27 and TRBJ2-2; 7 bases match TRBD1. Per germline, CDR1 MNHEY and CDR2 SMNVEV (reference sequence). V shed 3 bases and J 1 base; nucleotides not matched to a gene: 8. The CDR3 is 17 amino acids. The CDR3, as DNA: TGTGCCAGCAGTTTCCTCCATTGGACAGGGAACACCGGGGAGCTGTTTTTT. This encodes CASSFLHWTGNTGELFF.

This clone showed up just once. The CDR3 nucleotides are TGCAGCGTTGGGGGGGGGATTACAGATACGCAGTATTTT. Translating it yields CSVGGGITDTQYF. This chain uses TRBV29-1 with TRBJ2-3; 7 bases line up with TRBD2. Germline V gene sequence: CDR1 SQVTM, CDR2 ANQGSEA. The CDR3 consists of 13 residues. Trimming cost V 4 bases and J 3 bases; bases outside gene matches: 4.

This clone was detected only once. The chain links TRBV28 to TRBJ2-7; TRBD2 aligns across 8 bases. The V and J ends lost 1 base and 1 base, in that order; junction bases with no gene match: 6. The CDR3 length is 16 residues. Germline CDR1 is MDHEN and CDR2 is SYDVKM. CDR3 nucleotide sequence: TGTGCCAGCAGTTTATTCCAGGGGACTAGATCCTACGAGCAGTACTTC. This sequence encodes CASSLFQGTRSYEQYF.

The rearrangement uses TRBV7-3 and TRBJ1-6; 10 bases align to TRBD1. The CDR3 covers 14 residues. V dropped 5 bases and J dropped 10; count of bases not matched to a gene: 5. Germline V gene lookup returns CDR1 SGHTA and CDR2 FQGTGA. The CDR3 is CASSPGTGDSPLHF. For the CDR3, the DNA is TGTGCCAGCAGCCCCGGGACAGGGGACTCACCCCTCCACTTT.

The CDR3 sequence: CASSQRQGLMNTEAFF. The DNA for the CDR3 is TGTGCCAGCAGTCAAAGACAGGGGTTAATGAACACTGAAGCTTTCTTT. The V and J genes are TRBV7-9 and TRBJ1-1; 8 nucleotides align to TRBD1. The V and J ends lost 6 bases and 0 bases, in that order; junction bases with no gene match: 9. This CDR3 spans 16 amino acids. Germline V gene lookup returns CDR1 SEHNR and CDR2 FQNEAQ (reference sequence).

The chain recombines TRBV3-1 (or the pseudogene TRBV3-2) with TRBJ2-1; the match to TRBD2 covers 9 bases. V shed 4 bases and J 6 bases; nucleotides not matched to a gene: 10. From germline, CDR1 is LGHDT and CDR2 YNNKEL (reference sequence). This CDR3 is 16 amino acids long. CDR3 protein: CASSPLAGVGLNEQFF. Written as DNA, the CDR3 is TGTGCCAGCAGCCCATTAGCGGGAGTGGGGCTCAATGAGCAGTTCTTC.

This chain uses TRBV7-9 with TRBJ2-1, with 8 positions matching TRBD2. Germline lookup yields CDR1 SEHNR and CDR2 FQNEAQ (reference sequence). The CDR3 spans 16 residues. Trimming at V came to 6 bases and at J to 8 bases, leaving 15 bases not matched to a gene. In DNA form, the CDR3 reads TGTGCCAGCAGTTCAAGGACCCGGCCCGGGGGGGATGAGCAGTTCTTC. Its translation: CASSSRTRPGGDEQFF.

This clone was observed once. In nucleotides, the CDR3 is TGTGCCAGCAGTTTAAATCCTTTCTACGAGCAGTACTTC. This sequence encodes CASSLNPFYEQYF. The chain recombines TRBV28 with TRBJ2-7; no firm D call. CDR1 is MDHEN and CDR2 is SYDVKM in the germline V gene. V gave up 2 bases and J gave up 3 bases, with 8 bases separating them. The CDR3 runs 13 residues.

The V gene is TRBV7-2, the J gene TRBJ2-1, with D possibly TRBD2 on 6 matching bases. This CDR3 region has 17 residues. Looked up from germline, CDR1 is SGHTA and CDR2 is FQGNSA. V lost 1 base and J 2 bases, leaving 15 bases between the germline ends. The CDR3 here is CASSLGAGSPTYNEQFF. The DNA of the CDR3 is TGTGCCAGCAGCTTAGGGGCGGGAAGCCCGACCTACAATGAGCAGTTCTTC.

This sequence joins TRBV7-8 and TRBJ2-2, with D perhaps matching TRBD1 (5 bases). The CDR3 runs 18 residues. The germline V gene encodes CDR1 SGHVS and CDR2 FQNEAQ. V lost 6 bases and J 1 base, leaving 21 bases between the germline ends. CDR3 in amino acids: CASSPMLSGHLNTGELFF. CDR3 sequence (DNA): TGTGCCAGCAGTCCTATGCTTTCTGGACACTTGAACACCGGGGAGCTGTTTTTT.

V gene TRBV5-6 combines with J gene TRBJ1-2; D gene unclear. The CDR3 contains 15 residues. Trimming took 0 bases from V and 4 from J, leaving 13 bases between them. CDR1 is SGHDT, CDR2 YYEEEE, per germline. CDR3 region: CASSLGTAALYGYTF. The CDR3 DNA is TGTGCCAGCAGCTTGGGCACAGCGGCCCTCTATGGCTACACCTTC.

The rearrangement uses TRBV30 and TRBJ1-2; D unclear. CDR3 size: 10 residues. The V gene's germline CDR1 is GTSNPN and CDR2 SVGIG (reference sequence). V lost 5 bases and J lost 6, with 7 bases in between. The CDR3 reads CAWGSNGYTF. The CDR3 DNA sequence: TGTGCCTGGGGATCCAATGGCTACACCTTC.

DNA of the CDR3: TGCGCCAGCAGCGGACAGGGATCGGGCACTGAAGCTTTCTTT. Residues: CASSGQGSGTEAFF. The chain links TRBV5-1 to TRBJ1-1; TRBD1 matches at 8 bases. This CDR3 is 14 amino acids long. Germline-derived CDR1 and CDR2 are SGHRS and YFSETQ. J gave up 4 bases and V 4 bases, and 6 bases lay outside the gene matches.

The CDR3 sequence is CARRETGPPNYGYTF. The DNA of the CDR3 is TGTGCCAGAAGGGAGACAGGACCCCCTAACTATGGCTACACCTTC. J is TRBJ1-2 and V is TRBV5-3; TRBD1 is a possible D gene (6 bases). TRBV5-3 is treated as an ORF (open reading frame) with a function not yet certain. V gave up 5 bases and J gave up 0 bases, with 14 bases separating them. This CDR3 is 15 amino acids long.

The rearrangement joins TRBV18 to TRBJ2-2; tentative D call: TRBD1 (5 bases). This CDR3 spans 15 amino acids. Germline V lookup: CDR1 KGHSH, CDR2 LQKENI. Between the trimmed V and J ends, which lost 2 bases and 2 bases, there was a span of 9 bases. CDR3 nucleotide sequence: TGTGCCAGCTCACCAAGGGGTACCAACACCGGGGAGCTGTTTTTT. This codes for CASSPRGTNTGELFF.

The chain has TRBV4-2 and TRBJ2-1, with a tentative D call TRBD1 (6 bases). V lost 1 base and J 4 bases, leaving 8 bases between the germline ends. Germline V lookup: CDR1 LGHNA, CDR2 YNFKEQ. This CDR3 spans 14 amino acids. The CDR3, as DNA: TGTGCCAGCAGCCAAGCAGGGGTTTACAATGAGCAGTTCTTC. This gives the protein CASSQAGVYNEQFF.

V is TRBV3-1 (or the pseudogene TRBV3-2) and J is TRBJ2-2, with a possible D match to TRBD2 (6 bases). The germline V gene has CDR1 LGHDT and CDR2 YNNKEL (reference sequence). The CDR3 has 16 amino acids. V was clipped by 0 bases and J by 9 bases, with 17 bases between them. CDR3 in amino acids: CASSQDFWAGRRELFF. DNA of the CDR3: TGTGCCAGCAGCCAAGATTTTTGGGCGGGGCGGAGGGAGCTGTTTTTT.